This TCR beta chain was captured by sequencing in a study of T cell clones after liver transplantation (dated 2019 in TCRdb). For the study in its entirety: Samples were obtained from ITN030ST, a randomized trial in which withdrawal of immunosuppression was attempted within 2 years of liver transplantation. Donor-reactive T cell clones were identified by TCRbeta sequencing following a pre-transplant mixed lymphocyte reaction and were subsequently tracked in post-transplant blood. As an antigen-independent comparator for the donor-reactive sequences, third party-reactive TCRbeta sequences from pre-transplant MLRs were identified as well. Three of the eight recipients were HCV-positive; the others were transplanted for non-autoimmune, non-viral indications. The subjects received no induction therapy and were kept on standard immunosuppression until randomization at 12-24 months post-transplant. To count as tolerant, a recipient had to stay completely off immunosuppression for at least one year without liver enzymes climbing beyond twice the upper limit of normal. Blood samples were collected pre-transplant, pre-randomization before withdrawal, and post-randomization after either complete withdrawal or failed withdrawal. Of the 8 liver transplant recipients making up the studied cohort, 3 were classified as tolerant and 5 as non-tolerant.

Using immunoSEQ, frozen genomic DNA was subjected to high-throughput TCRbeta CDR3 sequencing, a process that included PCR amplification, mapping, bias correction and internal controls. As for the authors' bioinformatics: Only productive rearrangements were retained, and each unique TCRbeta sequence was defined by its CDR3 nucleotide sequence together with its V and J gene. A sequence counted as donor-reactive only if the sequence showed at least 5-fold expansion in CFSE-low cells compared with unstimulated pre-transplant cells and had a frequency of at least 0.01%. Minimum frequency thresholds were set for each subject on the basis of the unstimulated sample with the lowest template count, so that a detection power of at least 90% was ensured. Jensen-Shannon divergence between the top 1000 TCRbeta sequences post-transplant and pre-transplant was used to measure repertoire turnover. Two-sided Fisher's exact tests were used to test for changes in how often donor-reactive sequences were detected. Drawn from immuneACCESS, this table holds only the in-frame rearrangements with V and J called that TCRdb kept. Clones are partly lost; checked studies trace under half to an unresolved V gene and leave the rest unexplained. The V and J calls and clone size come from that table; D and trimming were worked out from the DNA. The sample table shows 12,000 to 15,000 clones, and less than 85% are seen once. The ten most abundant clones make up 28% of the sample.

The CDR3 runs 15 residues from the cysteine to the phenylalanine. CDR3 DNA only is kept here, 45 bases in frame from base 1. CDR1 and CDR2 are read off the germline V gene (reference sequence) as SEHNR and FQNEAQ. V lost 7 bases and J lost 0 bases; the stretch between them is 12 bases long. Overall study results and their limits: When repertoire turnover was accounted for, significantly reduced detection of donor-reactive sequences was found in 7 of 8 subjects for CD4 and in 8 of 8 subjects for CD8. Low numbers of available donor cells limited the measurable donor-reactive repertoire in two subjects. A greater decline was seen for donor-reactive sequences than for third party-reactive sequences, suggesting partial antigen-specific deletion unrelated to withdrawal success. A significant post-transplant decrease in circulating donor-reactive CD4 TCRbeta sequences was observed in most of the 8 subjects, irrespective of tolerance or HCV status. Because no allograft tissue specimens were available, donor-reactive T cells may have migrated into the graft instead of being deleted. The conclusions were preliminary, being limited by small, heterogeneous patient numbers and by non-standardized post-transplant time points.

This clone was counted only a few times. What antigen it recognizes has not been identified. Per-nucleotide qualities are absent, and no much larger clonotype sits a single base away. Thawed unstimulated PBMCs were stained for CD3, CD4 and CD8 and FACS-sorted into CD3+CD4+ and CD3+CD8+ populations. Each of the 8 studied subjects was randomized to immunosuppression withdrawal. The Qiagen DNeasy Blood and Tissue Kit was used to isolate genomic DNA. Rearrangement joined TRBV7-9 to TRBJ2-2, with no D gene named confidently. This TCR was sampled from a human patient who received a liver transplant. Following a transplant, some T cells may be graft donor cells, not patient cells. Here the sequenced sample was CD8+ T cells from blood, taken roughly 50 months after liver transplant. The DNA reads TGTGCCAGCACTTCGACGGACCCGAACACCGGGGAGCTGTTTTTT. This gives the protein CASTSTDPNTGELFF.